The subject of this entry is one TCR beta chain. Its antigen is undetermined. The data were produced by immunoSEQ multiplex PCR, yet TCRdb's version contains in-frame clones alone and is incomplete. Among roughly 2.5 million clones listed, more than 90% were seen once. This CDR3 spans 14 amino acids. V shed 5 bases, J shed 0 bases, and the junction held 2 bases outside the gene matches. CDR1 is WSHSY, CDR2 SAAADI, per germline. This sample was taken from a study of shared clonotypes between healthy human individuals. Researchers partitioned CD4+ cells into CD45RA+ naive and CD45RA-negative memory subsets. Overall study findings and caveats: Even with large depth, rarefaction showed that sorted-subset sequencing was incomplete. Richness estimates generally favored naive over memory subsets.

Material for sequencing was naive CD4+ T cells sorted from blood. The sample's subset: CD45RA+ positively selected. The TCR comes from a man aged 18 to 29 in good health. The chain links TRBV10-2 to TRBJ2-5, with 8 bases identical to TRBD2. DNA of the CDR3: TGCGCCAGCAGTTTTAGCGGGAACCAAGAGACCCAGTACTTC. This sequence encodes CASSFSGNQETQYF.